This TCR beta chain was retrieved from a study of T cells after yellow fever vaccination. Study context: Sorting on CD3, CD45RA, CCR7 and CD95 yielded EM, EMRA, CM and Tscm memory subsets. SMART-Seq v4 Ultra Low Input handled preparation of low-cell-number fractions. General study results and limits: Clones that expanded after primary vaccination mostly reappeared after the booster (less than 98% CD4, about 91% CD8). Any FACS-sorted repertoire could hold abundant clonotypes that contaminate it from the bulk population.

The sample holds a few counts of this clonotype. TCRdb redid the calling of the 5' RACE reads with MiXCR, one entry per CDR3 protein. Of 46,000 or so distinct CDR3 sequences in the sample, around 6.4% are singletons; the top ten hold 8.5% to 12%. V lost 6 bases and J lost 7, with 22 bases in between. The CDR3 sequence is 15 residues long. The germline V gene has CDR1 DFQATT and CDR2 SNEGSKA (reference sequence). This TCR was recovered from a man aged 25-45 years who received the YFV17D yellow fever vaccine. The starting material was PBMCs, either bulk or a sorted T-cell subset (CD4+, CD8+, memory, or dextramer-sorted; not recorded which), obtained 45 days after the yellow fever booster vaccination. The V gene is TRBV20-1, the J gene TRBJ2-1; a weak D match, TRBD2 (6 bases). CDR3 sequence (DNA): TGCAGTGCACCCGGGAGTATGAGAAGGAGGAATGAGCAGTTCTTC. Protein product: CSAPGSMRRRNEQFF.